This T cell receptor (beta chain) was obtained from a study of cytomegalovirus exposure and HLA in healthy donors. Study results and caveats: It was reportedly the case that the classifier diagnosed cytomegalovirus status with high specificity and sensitivity. Later work showed greater clonal expansion in HLA-associated TCR beta chains than in equally common others. No immune exposure information besides CMV serostatus was available. Association of a missense DCLRE1C variant with TCR beta V- and J-gene trimming was reported in a later analysis.

Researchers ran the PCR with 60 Vbeta and 13 Jbeta primers. TCRdb's table, derived via immunoSEQ multiplex PCR, lists solely in-frame clones and lacks some. The table has 150,000 to 200,000 clones, around 79% seen once; the top ten hold approximately 1.4%. The CDR3 totals 17 residues. V lost 3 bases to trimming and J lost 5 bases, with 23 bases between them. The germline V gene encodes CDR1 SGHDT and CDR2 YYEEEE. As for this clone: Its antigen is undetermined.

The TCR originated in a girl aged 10-17 years in good health and CMV-seropositive. The chain couples TRBV5-6 to TRBJ1-2; D not certain. The sequenced sample was PBMCs. The CDR3 region is CASSSTLLQTRLYGYTF. Written as DNA, the CDR3 is TGTGCCAGCAGCTCAACCCTCCTTCAAACCCGACTTTATGGCTACACCTTC.